This paragraph covers one T cell receptor (beta chain) sequence. This record belongs to a study of blood T cell repertoires in COVID-19. In the source study's methods: Researchers report that nucleated cell counts were estimated from reference gene primer amplification. TCRdb keeps only in-frame clones here, not all; method: immunoSEQ multiplex PCR. V, J and clone size are those of that table, while D and trimming were read from the DNA. The table includes 200,000 to 250,000 clones, approximately 82% detected once. The V gene end was trimmed by 4 bases and the J gene end by 2 bases; junction bases not matched to a gene: 7. CDR3 size: 15 residues. The germline V gene encodes CDR1 SGHRS and CDR2 YFSETQ.

This sequence joins TRBV5-1 and TRBJ2-5; 8 positions agree with TRBD2. This sequence originates from a woman aged 80 or over with acute or convalescent COVID-19. The sequencing input was peripheral blood. CDR3 nucleotide sequence: TGCGCCAGCAGCAGGGAGCGGGGGAGACAAGAGACCCAGTACTTC. This gives the protein CASSRERGRQETQYF.